The rows below give T cell receptor beta chains drawn from one sample of a study of blood T cells in healthy people across ages. A single record per CDR3 protein comes from TCRdb applying MiXCR to the 5' RACE reads. This table has over 1,500,000 distinct CDR3 sequences, roughly 52% appearing once. Specimen: blood. All receptors come from a woman in her thirties or forties in good health. Each CDR3 is given with its conserved first and last residue. The D gene is left open where the match is weak. Size is omitted from some rows. Given values are once, few, many or a class for expanded clones.

abundance,v_gene,j_gene,d_gene,CDR3aa,CDR3nt
NA,TRBV4-1,TRBJ2-2,TRBD2,CASSQSGTINTGELFF,TGCGCCAGCAGCCAAAGCGGGACTATCAACACCGGGGAGCTGTTTTTT
NA,TRBV20-1,TRBJ2-7,TRBD2,CSASEAGGYYEQYF,TGCAGTGCTAGCGAAGCGGGGGGTTACTACGAGCAGTACTTC
NA,TRBV6-1,TRBJ2-7,TRBD1,CASRAGTGSEQYF,TGTGCCAGCAGGGCCGGGACAGGGTCCGAGCAGTACTTC
once,TRBV6-6,TRBJ2-1,TRBD2,CASSYSRTSGPNEQFF,TGTGCCAGCAGTTACTCGAGAACTAGCGGGCCCAATGAGCAGTTCTTC
NA,TRBV7-2,TRBJ2-5,NA,CASSLQAGETQYF,TGTGCCAGCAGCTTGCAGGCTGGAGAGACCCAGTACTTC
NA,TRBV27,TRBJ2-7,TRBD1,CASSSITGGRGYEQYF,TGTGCCAGCAGCTCAATAACAGGGGGTAGGGGATACGAGCAGTACTTC
NA,TRBV6-2/TRBV6-3,TRBJ1-2,TRBD1,CASGTGASNYGYTF,TGTGCCAGCGGTACAGGGGCCTCTAACTATGGCTACACCTTC
few,TRBV7-2,TRBJ2-1,NA,CASSLGALDGEQFF,TGTGCCAGCAGCTTAGGGGCACTAGATGGTGAGCAGTTCTTC
many,TRBV27,TRBJ1-2,TRBD1,CASSLGTGPNYGYTF,TGTGCCAGCAGCTTAGGGACAGGCCCTAACTATGGCTACACCTTC
NA,TRBV28,TRBJ1-2,TRBD1,CASSSSGTARYGYTF,TGTGCCAGCAGTTCATCCGGGACAGCCCGCTATGGCTACACCTTC
NA,TRBV29-1,TRBJ2-6,NA,CSVSPDGANVLTF,TGCAGCGTTTCACCCGATGGGGCCAACGTCCTGACTTTC
NA,TRBV7-8,TRBJ2-2,TRBD1,CASSPRTGATGELFF,TGTGCCAGCAGCCCTCGGACAGGGGCGACCGGGGAGCTGTTTTTT
NA,TRBV6-6,TRBJ1-1,NA,CASSYPSVNTEAFF,TGTGCCAGCAGTTACCCCTCCGTGAACACTGAAGCTTTCTTT
NA,TRBV20-1,TRBJ1-4,NA,CSADSSNEKLFF,TGCAGTGCTGACAGCTCTAATGAAAAACTGTTTTTT
NA,TRBV5-1,TRBJ2-7,NA,CASSGDGYSYEQYF,TGCGCCAGCAGCGGTGACGGTTACTCCTACGAGCAGTACTTC
NA,TRBV6-2/TRBV6-3,TRBJ2-2,TRBD1,CASKNPDRRVTGELFF,TGTGCCAGCAAAAACCCGGACAGGCGCGTCACCGGGGAGCTGTTTTTT
NA,TRBV9,TRBJ2-1,TRBD2,CASSVVGGLDNEQFF,TGTGCCAGCAGCGTAGTGGGGGGACTAGACAATGAGCAGTTCTTC
NA,TRBV7-2,TRBJ1-5,TRBD1,CASRETGGSNQPQHF,TGTGCCAGCAGGGAAACAGGGGGGTCCAATCAGCCCCAGCATTTT
NA,TRBV6-5,TRBJ1-6,TRBD1,CASSPDRARSPLHF,TGTGCCAGCAGCCCGGACAGGGCGAGATCACCCCTCCACTTT
NA,TRBV6-2/TRBV6-3,TRBJ1-6,TRBD1,CASSQTGRSSPLHF,TGTGCCAGCAGCCAGACAGGGAGGAGCTCACCCCTCCACTTT
NA,TRBV6-1,TRBJ2-5,NA,CAGKGTWGTEAQYF,TGTGCCGGAAAGGGGACATGGGGGACGGAGGCCCAGTACTTC
NA,TRBV11-2,TRBJ2-5,TRBD1,CASSETGARETQYF,TGTGCCAGCAGCGAGACAGGGGCGCGGGAGACCCAGTACTTC
NA,TRBV12-3/TRBV12-4,TRBJ2-7,NA,CASRTNGIYEQYF,TGTGCCAGCAGGACCAATGGAATCTACGAGCAGTACTTC
NA,TRBV6-5,TRBJ2-7,NA,CASGAGTAFYEQYF,TGTGCCAGCGGGGCGGGGACAGCGTTCTACGAGCAGTACTTC
few,TRBV10-2,TRBJ2-7,TRBD1,CAIARRQGYEQYF,TGCGCCATCGCCAGACGACAGGGCTACGAGCAGTACTTC
NA,TRBV4-2,TRBJ2-3,TRBD2,CASSPLTSGGGTDTQYF,TGTGCCAGCAGCCCGTTAACTAGCGGGGGGGGCACAGATACGCAGTATTTT
NA,TRBV6-5,TRBJ2-7,TRBD1,CASRKGQGESYEQYF,TGTGCCAGCAGGAAGGGACAGGGGGAATCCTACGAGCAGTACTTC
NA,TRBV20-1,TRBJ2-5,TRBD2,CSAREALAGGLQETQYF,TGCAGTGCTAGAGAGGCGCTAGCGGGGGGGCTCCAAGAGACCCAGTACTTC
few,TRBV10-3,TRBJ2-4,NA,CVTSESVDKNIQYF,TGTGTCACCAGTGAGTCCGTAGACAAAAACATTCAGTACTTC
once,TRBV11-1,TRBJ2-5,NA,CASSHSEEGLFFQYF,TGTGCCAGCAGCCATAGCGAGGAGGGTCTCTTCTTCCAGTACTTC
NA,TRBV7-9,TRBJ2-5,TRBD2,CASSLPELPWPAGETQYF,TGTGCCAGCAGCCTACCTGAACTCCCTTGGCCAGCGGGGGAGACCCAGTACTTC
NA,TRBV12-3/TRBV12-4,TRBJ2-3,NA,CASSSKRDTQYF,TGTGCCAGCAGCTCCAAACGAGATACGCAGTATTTT
few,TRBV5-6,TRBJ2-7,TRBD1,CASSGPGQTYEQYF,TGTGCCAGCAGCGGCCCGGGACAGACCTACGAGCAGTACTTC
NA,TRBV10-3,TRBJ2-5,TRBD2,CAISEPATASGGAWETQYF,TGTGCCATCAGTGAGCCAGCGACCGCTAGCGGGGGGGCCTGGGAGACCCAGTACTTC
few,TRBV6-5,TRBJ2-6,NA,CASSSKRGGASGANVLTF,TGTGCCAGCAGTTCCAAACGGGGCGGGGCTTCTGGGGCCAACGTCCTGACTTTC
NA,TRBV5-4,TRBJ2-1,NA,CASSGRDRNNEQFF,TGTGCCAGCAGCGGCCGGGACCGCAACAATGAGCAGTTCTTC
NA,TRBV29-1,TRBJ2-3,NA,CGVEGQGSADTQYF,TGCGGCGTTGAAGGGCAGGGGAGCGCAGATACGCAGTATTTT
NA,TRBV7-8,TRBJ2-3,TRBD2,CASSIRGPPGGLDTQYF,TGTGCCAGCAGCATTAGAGGCCCTCCGGGGGGGCTGGATACGCAGTATTTT
NA,TRBV3-1,TRBJ2-2,NA,CASSQSPSLYGELFF,TGTGCCAGCAGCCAATCACCTAGCCTATACGGGGAGCTGTTTTTT
NA,TRBV28,TRBJ2-3,NA,CASSFERGPSTDTQYF,TGTGCCAGCAGTTTCGAAAGGGGCCCTAGCACAGATACGCAGTATTTT
few,TRBV7-2,TRBJ1-6,NA,CASSPRASYNSPLHF,TGTGCCAGCAGCCCCCGGGCCTCCTATAATTCACCCCTCCACTTT
NA,TRBV4-1,TRBJ2-5,NA,CASSQTRDTNQGTQYF,TGCGCCAGCAGCCAAACCCGGGACACTAACCAAGGGACCCAGTACTTC